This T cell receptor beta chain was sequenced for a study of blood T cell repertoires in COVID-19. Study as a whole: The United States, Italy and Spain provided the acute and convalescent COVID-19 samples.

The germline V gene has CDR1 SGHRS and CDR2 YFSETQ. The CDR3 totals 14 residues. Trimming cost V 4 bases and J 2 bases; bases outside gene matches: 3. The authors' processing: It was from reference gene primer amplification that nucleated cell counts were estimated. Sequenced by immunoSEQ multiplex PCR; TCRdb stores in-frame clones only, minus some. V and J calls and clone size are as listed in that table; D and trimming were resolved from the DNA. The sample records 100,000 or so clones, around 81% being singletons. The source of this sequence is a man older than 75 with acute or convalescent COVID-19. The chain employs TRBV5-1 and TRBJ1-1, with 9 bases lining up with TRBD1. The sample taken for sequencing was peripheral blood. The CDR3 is CASSQQGANTEAFF. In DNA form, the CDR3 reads TGCGCCAGCAGCCAACAGGGGGCTAACACTGAAGCTTTCTTT.